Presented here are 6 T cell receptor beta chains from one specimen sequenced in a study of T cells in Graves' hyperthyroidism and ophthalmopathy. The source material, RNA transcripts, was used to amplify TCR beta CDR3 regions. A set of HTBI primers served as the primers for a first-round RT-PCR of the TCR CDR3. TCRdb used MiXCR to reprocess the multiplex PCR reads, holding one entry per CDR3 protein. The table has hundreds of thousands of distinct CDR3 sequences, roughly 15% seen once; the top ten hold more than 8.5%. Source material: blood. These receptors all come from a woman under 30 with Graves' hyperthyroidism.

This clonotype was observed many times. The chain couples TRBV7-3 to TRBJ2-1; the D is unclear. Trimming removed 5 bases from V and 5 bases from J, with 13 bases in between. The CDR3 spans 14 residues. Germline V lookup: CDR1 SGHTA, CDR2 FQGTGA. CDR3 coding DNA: TGTGCCAGCAGCCCGACTTCTGTCAACAATGAGCAGTTCTTC. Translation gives CASSPTSVNNEQFF.

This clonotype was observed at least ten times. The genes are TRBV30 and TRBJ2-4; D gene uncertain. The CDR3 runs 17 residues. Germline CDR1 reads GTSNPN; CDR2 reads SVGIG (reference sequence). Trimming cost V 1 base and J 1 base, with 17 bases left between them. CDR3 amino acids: CAWSGERLSGAKNIQYF. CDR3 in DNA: TGTGCCTGGAGTGGAGAGAGACTTAGTGGGGCCAAAAACATTCAGTACTTC.

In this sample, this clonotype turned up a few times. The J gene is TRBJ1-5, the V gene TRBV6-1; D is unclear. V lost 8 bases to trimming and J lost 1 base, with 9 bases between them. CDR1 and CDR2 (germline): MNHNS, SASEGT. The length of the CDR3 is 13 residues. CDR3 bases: TGTGCCAGCTGCCACGTCAGCAATCAGCCCCAGCATTTT. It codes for CASCHVSNQPQHF.

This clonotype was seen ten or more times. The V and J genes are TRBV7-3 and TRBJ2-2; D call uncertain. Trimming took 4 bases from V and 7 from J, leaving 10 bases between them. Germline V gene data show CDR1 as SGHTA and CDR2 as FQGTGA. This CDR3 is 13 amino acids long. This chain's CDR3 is CASSSSGYGELFF. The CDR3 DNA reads TGTGCCAGCAGCTCATCCGGGTACGGGGAGCTGTTTTTT. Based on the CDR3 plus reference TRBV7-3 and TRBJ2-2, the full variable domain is GAGVSQTPSNKVTEKGKYVELRCDPISGHTALYWYRQSLGQGPEFLIYFQGTGAADDSGLPNDRFFAVRPEGSVSTLKIQRTERGDSAVYLCASSSSGYGELFFGEGSRLTVL.

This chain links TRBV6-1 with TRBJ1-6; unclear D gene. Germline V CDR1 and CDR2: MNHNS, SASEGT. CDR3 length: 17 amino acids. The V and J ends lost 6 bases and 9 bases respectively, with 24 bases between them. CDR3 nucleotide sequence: TGTGCCAGCAGCGCCGTGAAATCTCGTTTGTGGCCTTCACCCCTCCACTTT. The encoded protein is CASSAVKSRLWPSPLHF.

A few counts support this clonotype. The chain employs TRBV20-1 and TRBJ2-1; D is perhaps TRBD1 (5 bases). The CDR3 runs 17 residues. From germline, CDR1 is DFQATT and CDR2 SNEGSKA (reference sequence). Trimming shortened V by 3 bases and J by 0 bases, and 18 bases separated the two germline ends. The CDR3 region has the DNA TGCAGTGCTAGGATCCTCGCAGGGCCTAGCTCCTACAATGAGCAGTTCTTC. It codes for CSARILAGPSSYNEQFF.